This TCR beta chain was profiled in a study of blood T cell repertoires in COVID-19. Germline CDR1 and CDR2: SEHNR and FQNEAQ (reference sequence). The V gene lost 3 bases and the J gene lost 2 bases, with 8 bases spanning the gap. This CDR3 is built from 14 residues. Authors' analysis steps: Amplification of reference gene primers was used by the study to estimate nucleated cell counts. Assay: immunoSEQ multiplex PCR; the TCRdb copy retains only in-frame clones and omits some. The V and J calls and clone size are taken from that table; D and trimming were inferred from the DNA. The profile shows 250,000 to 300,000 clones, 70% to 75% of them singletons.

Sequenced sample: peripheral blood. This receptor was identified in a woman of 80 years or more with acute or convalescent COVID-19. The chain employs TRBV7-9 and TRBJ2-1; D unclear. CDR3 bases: TGTGCCAGCAGCTTTGGTGCGGCCTACAATGAGCAGTTCTTC. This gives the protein CASSFGAAYNEQFF.